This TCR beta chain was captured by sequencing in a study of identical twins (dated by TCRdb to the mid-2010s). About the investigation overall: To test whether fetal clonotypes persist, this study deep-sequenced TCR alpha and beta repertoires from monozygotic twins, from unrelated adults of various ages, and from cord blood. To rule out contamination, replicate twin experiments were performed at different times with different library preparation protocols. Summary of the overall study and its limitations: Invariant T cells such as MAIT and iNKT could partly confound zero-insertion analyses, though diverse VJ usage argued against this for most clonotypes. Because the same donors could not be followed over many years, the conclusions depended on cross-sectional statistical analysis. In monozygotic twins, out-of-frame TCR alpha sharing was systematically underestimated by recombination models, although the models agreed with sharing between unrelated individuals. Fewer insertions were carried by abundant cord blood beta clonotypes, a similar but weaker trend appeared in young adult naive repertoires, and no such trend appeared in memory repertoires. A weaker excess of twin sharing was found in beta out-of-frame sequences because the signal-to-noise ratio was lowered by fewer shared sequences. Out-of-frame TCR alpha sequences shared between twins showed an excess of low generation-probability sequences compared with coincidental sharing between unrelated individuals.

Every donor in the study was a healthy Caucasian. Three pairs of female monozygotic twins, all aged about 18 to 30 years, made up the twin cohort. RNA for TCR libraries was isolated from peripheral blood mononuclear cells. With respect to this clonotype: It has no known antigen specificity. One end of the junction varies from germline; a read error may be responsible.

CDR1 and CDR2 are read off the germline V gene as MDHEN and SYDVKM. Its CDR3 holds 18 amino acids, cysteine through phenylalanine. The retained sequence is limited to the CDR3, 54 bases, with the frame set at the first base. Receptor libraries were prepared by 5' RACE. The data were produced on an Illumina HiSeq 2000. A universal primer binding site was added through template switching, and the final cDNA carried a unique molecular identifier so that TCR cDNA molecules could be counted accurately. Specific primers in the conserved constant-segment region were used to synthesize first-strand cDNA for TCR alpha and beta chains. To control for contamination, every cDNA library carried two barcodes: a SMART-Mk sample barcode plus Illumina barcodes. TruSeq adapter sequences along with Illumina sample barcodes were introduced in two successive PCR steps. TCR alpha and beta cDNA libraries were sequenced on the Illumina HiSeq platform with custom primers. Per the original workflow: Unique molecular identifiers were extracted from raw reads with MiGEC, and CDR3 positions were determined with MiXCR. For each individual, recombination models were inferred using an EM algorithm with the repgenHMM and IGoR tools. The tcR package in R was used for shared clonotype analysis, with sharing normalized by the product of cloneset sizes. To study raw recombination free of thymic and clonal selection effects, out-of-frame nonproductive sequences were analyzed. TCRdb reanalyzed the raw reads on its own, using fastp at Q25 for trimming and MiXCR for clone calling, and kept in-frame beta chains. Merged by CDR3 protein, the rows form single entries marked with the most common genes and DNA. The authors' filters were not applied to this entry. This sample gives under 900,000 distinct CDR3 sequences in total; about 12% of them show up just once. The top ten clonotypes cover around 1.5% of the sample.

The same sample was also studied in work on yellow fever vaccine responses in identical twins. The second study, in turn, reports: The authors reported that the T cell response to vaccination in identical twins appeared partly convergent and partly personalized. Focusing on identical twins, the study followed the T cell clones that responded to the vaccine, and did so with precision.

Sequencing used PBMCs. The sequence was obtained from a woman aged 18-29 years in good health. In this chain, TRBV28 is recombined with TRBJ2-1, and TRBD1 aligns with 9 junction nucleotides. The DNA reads TGTGCCAGCAGGGGTCTTCGGGCGGACAGGGGTAAATACAATGAGAAGTTCTTC. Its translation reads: CASRGLRADRGKYNEKFF.